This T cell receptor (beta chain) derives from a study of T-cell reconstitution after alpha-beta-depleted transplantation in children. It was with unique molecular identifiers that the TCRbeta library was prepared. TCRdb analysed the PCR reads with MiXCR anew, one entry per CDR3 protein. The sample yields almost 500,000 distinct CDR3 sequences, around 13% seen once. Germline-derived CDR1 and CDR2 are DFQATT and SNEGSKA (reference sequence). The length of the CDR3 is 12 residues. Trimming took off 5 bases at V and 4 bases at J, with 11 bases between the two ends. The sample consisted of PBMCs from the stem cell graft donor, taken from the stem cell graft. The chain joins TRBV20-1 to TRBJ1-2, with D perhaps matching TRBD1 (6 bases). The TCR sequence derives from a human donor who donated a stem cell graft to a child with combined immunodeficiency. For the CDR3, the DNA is TGCAGTGCTCCCACAGGGCTCTATGGCTACACCTTC. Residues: CSAPTGLYGYTF.